The rows below give T cell receptor beta chains drawn from one sample of a study of blood T cell repertoires in COVID-19. The protocol was immunoSEQ multiplex PCR, while the TCRdb copy is restricted to in-frame clones and leaves out a portion. In the table there are about 100,000 clones, 85% of which are singletons. The sample was peripheral blood. The receptor set was obtained from a man aged 50 or older with active or convalescent COVID-19. Both conserved end residues are trimmed from each CDR3. The D gene is left open where the match is weak.

d_gene: -
v_gene: TRBV19
j_gene: TRBJ2-4
CDR3aa: ASSTLAQNRAIQY

d_gene: -
v_gene: TRBV11-2
j_gene: TRBJ2-3
CDR3aa: ASTLAPATDTQY

d_gene: TRBD2
v_gene: TRBV2
j_gene: TRBJ2-1
CDR3aa: ASSEGLAGGSYNEQF

d_gene: -
v_gene: TRBV18
j_gene: TRBJ2-6
CDR3aa: ASSPGAPNSGANVLT

d_gene: TRBD1
v_gene: TRBV5-1
j_gene: TRBJ2-2
CDR3aa: ASSLAGTGGTGELF

d_gene: -
v_gene: TRBV9
j_gene: TRBJ2-1
CDR3aa: ASSSGDSGDNEQF

d_gene: -
v_gene: TRBV7-9
j_gene: TRBJ1-2
CDR3aa: ASSLSAGHSHGYT

d_gene: -
v_gene: TRBV7-3
j_gene: TRBJ2-3
CDR3aa: ASSPEMYGSTDTQY

d_gene: -
v_gene: TRBV15
j_gene: TRBJ2-1
CDR3aa: ATSPHRDLTEASYNEQF

d_gene: -
v_gene: TRBV6-1
j_gene: TRBJ1-6
CDR3aa: ASSETGWH

d_gene: TRBD2
v_gene: TRBV11-2
j_gene: TRBJ2-1
CDR3aa: ASSLGLAGGYEQF

d_gene: -
v_gene: TRBV5-6
j_gene: TRBJ2-3
CDR3aa: ASSLSGTDTQY

d_gene: -
v_gene: TRBV2
j_gene: TRBJ1-4
CDR3aa: ASTTGRGEKLF

d_gene: TRBD2
v_gene: TRBV11-2
j_gene: TRBJ2-3
CDR3aa: ASSLVSGSASTDTQY

d_gene: -
v_gene: TRBV28
j_gene: TRBJ1-6
CDR3aa: ASTGTGKLNSPLH

d_gene: TRBD1
v_gene: TRBV11-2
j_gene: TRBJ1-1
CDR3aa: ASSLGQGRGAF

d_gene: TRBD1
v_gene: TRBV24-1
j_gene: TRBJ2-1
CDR3aa: ATSDPGGRYNEQF

d_gene: -
v_gene: TRBV21-1
j_gene: TRBJ1-1
CDR3aa: ASSKGAPNTEAF

d_gene: TRBD1
v_gene: TRBV11-3
j_gene: TRBJ2-2
CDR3aa: ASSKGQGELHTGELF

d_gene: -
v_gene: TRBV28
j_gene: TRBJ2-3
CDR3aa: ASSLSSVDADTQY

d_gene: TRBD1
v_gene: TRBV3-1/TRBV3-2
j_gene: TRBJ1-1
CDR3aa: ASRRQGLNTEAF

d_gene: -
v_gene: TRBV5-6
j_gene: TRBJ1-2
CDR3aa: ASSLVANQVNYGYT

d_gene: -
v_gene: TRBV28
j_gene: TRBJ1-3
CDR3aa: ATQNGAGNTIY

d_gene: -
v_gene: TRBV11-2
j_gene: TRBJ1-4
CDR3aa: ASSLDWGGTTNEKLF

d_gene: TRBD2
v_gene: TRBV5-1
j_gene: TRBJ2-7
CDR3aa: ASSLWGGPGEQY

d_gene: -
v_gene: TRBV3-1/TRBV3-2
j_gene: TRBJ1-1
CDR3aa: ASSRGVFTEAF

d_gene: -
v_gene: TRBV30
j_gene: TRBJ1-5
CDR3aa: AWSWDSGVGPQH

d_gene: -
v_gene: TRBV15
j_gene: TRBJ2-1
CDR3aa: ATSLTRRLRNEQF

d_gene: -
v_gene: TRBV12-5
j_gene: TRBJ1-5
CDR3aa: ASGFGSGTQSNQPQH

d_gene: -
v_gene: TRBV18
j_gene: TRBJ2-2
CDR3aa: ASSQSVSTGELF

d_gene: TRBD2
v_gene: TRBV7-3
j_gene: TRBJ2-7
CDR3aa: ASSVTSDAGGSYEQY

d_gene: -
v_gene: TRBV6-1
j_gene: TRBJ2-1
CDR3aa: ASSELGRSLEQF

d_gene: -
v_gene: TRBV20-1
j_gene: TRBJ2-3
CDR3aa: SAPRGTQY

d_gene: -
v_gene: TRBV20-1
j_gene: TRBJ1-1
CDR3aa: SASEARSYIAHEAF

d_gene: TRBD1
v_gene: TRBV25-1
j_gene: TRBJ1-1
CDR3aa: ASITGGSEAF

d_gene: -
v_gene: TRBV5-1
j_gene: TRBJ1-6
CDR3aa: ASSGNADYNSPLH

d_gene: TRBD2
v_gene: TRBV7-9
j_gene: TRBJ2-1
CDR3aa: ASSLLAGVGNEQF

d_gene: -
v_gene: TRBV5-6
j_gene: TRBJ2-1
CDR3aa: ASSAEVVSYEQF

d_gene: TRBD2
v_gene: TRBV5-4
j_gene: TRBJ2-6
CDR3aa: ASSGRLAGAGANVLT

d_gene: TRBD1
v_gene: TRBV6-6
j_gene: TRBJ2-7
CDR3aa: ASRRPGGTDEQY

d_gene: TRBD2
v_gene: TRBV19
j_gene: TRBJ2-1
CDR3aa: ASNVAGGAYNEQF

d_gene: -
v_gene: TRBV5-1
j_gene: TRBJ2-1
CDR3aa: ASRTSDNEQF

d_gene: -
v_gene: TRBV6-2/TRBV6-3
j_gene: TRBJ1-2
CDR3aa: ASSYSGRGLDYGYT

d_gene: -
v_gene: TRBV5-5
j_gene: TRBJ2-2
CDR3aa: ASSFRVTGELF

d_gene: -
v_gene: TRBV21-1
j_gene: TRBJ1-6
CDR3aa: GGGTANRGNSPLH

d_gene: -
v_gene: TRBV2
j_gene: TRBJ2-7
CDR3aa: ASSGGRYEQY

d_gene: TRBD2
v_gene: TRBV5-4
j_gene: TRBJ2-3
CDR3aa: ASSILTSGSTDTQY

d_gene: TRBD2
v_gene: TRBV2
j_gene: TRBJ2-1
CDR3aa: ASSPGLAGGGNEQF

d_gene: -
v_gene: TRBV11-2
j_gene: TRBJ1-1
CDR3aa: ASSPSGGGSTEAF

d_gene: TRBD1
v_gene: TRBV7-9
j_gene: TRBJ1-6
CDR3aa: ASSYGQGYGSPLH

d_gene: TRBD1
v_gene: TRBV6-5
j_gene: TRBJ1-1
CDR3aa: ASSFLQGAGEAF

d_gene: TRBD2
v_gene: TRBV3-1/TRBV3-2
j_gene: TRBJ2-7
CDR3aa: ASSPGTNRYEQY

d_gene: TRBD2
v_gene: TRBV6-2/TRBV6-3
j_gene: TRBJ2-1
CDR3aa: ASSYSTSGHNEQF